The text below deals with one TCR beta chain. Two negative PCRs, clearance, or symptom resolution characterized the recovered Cohort 3 donors. This CDR3 is 15 amino acids long. The germline CDR1 and CDR2 sequences are SGHVS and FQNEAQ. V shed 5 bases and J shed 0 bases, with 13 bases lying between them. These data are taken from a study of blood T cell repertoires in COVID-19. Turning to the study itself: In each case, the material was cDNA or gDNA derived from T cells, B-cell-depleted T cells, or PBMCs.

TCRdb's copy holds only in-frame clones and misses some; the assay was immunoSEQ multiplex PCR. In the table there are some 400,000 clones, around 87% of which are singletons. This chain uses TRBV7-8 with TRBJ1-2; D ambiguous. Sequenced input: PBMCs or T cells enriched from blood (not recorded which). The TCR comes from a man younger than 40 who had recovered from COVID-19. The CDR3 sequence is CASSISGGTNYGYTF. The CDR3 DNA sequence: TGTGCCAGCAGCATTTCAGGTGGAACTAACTATGGCTACACCTTC.